These 8 T cell receptor beta chains were all obtained from the same sample, sequenced in a study of STAT3 mutations in large granular lymphocyte leukemia. Regarding the study as a whole: At least one immunodominant TCR beta clonotype appeared in every T-cell large granular lymphocyte leukemia patient.

Clones were read by immunoSEQ multiplex PCR, and TCRdb kept only the in-frame ones, dropping some. The sample shows fewer than 4,500 clones, 55% of them seen only once. Antigen specificity for these receptors is unknown. Sequencing was performed on peripheral blood mononuclear cells. The receptors were sampled from a male patient between 45 and 59 years old with T-cell large granular lymphocyte leukemia. Some clones in this sample may be carry-over from other donors' samples.

Sample share makes this clone medium-sized. This CDR3 reads CASSQDGTGTGYEQYF. The CDR3 region has the DNA TGCGCCAGCAGCCAAGATGGTACCGGGACGGGGTACGAGCAGTACTTC. The genes are TRBV4-1 and TRBJ2-7, with D perhaps TRBD1 or TRBD2 (5 bases each). This CDR3 has 16 residues. The V end was cut by 0 bases, the J end by 4 bases, with 16 bases between. The germline V gene encodes CDR1 MGHRA and CDR2 YSYEKL.

This clone was found a few times. The chain combines TRBV6-5 with TRBJ2-7; D unclear. CDR3 length: 13 amino acids. CDR1 MNHEY and CDR2 SVGAGI come from the germline V gene. V was shortened by 6 bases and J by 1 base, with 10 bases between the two germline ends. The CDR3 DNA is TGTGCCAGCAGACCCCATGAGTCCTACGAGCAGTACTTC. Its translation: CASRPHESYEQYF.

This clone has more than one count but fewer than ten. The chain uses TRBV19 and TRBJ1-5; D unresolved. Trimming took 5 bases from V and 3 from J, leaving 11 bases between them. The germline V gene has CDR1 LNHDA and CDR2 SQIVND (reference sequence). The CDR3 is made up of 14 amino acids. The CDR3 nucleotides are TGTGCCAGTAGTTTGGACGGCTACAATCAGCCCCAGCATTTT. Its protein product is CASSLDGYNQPQHF.

CDR3 in DNA: TGTGCCAGCTCACCCCTAGCGGGCGTTAGGGATACGCAGTATTTT. Protein sequence: CASSPLAGVRDTQYF. This chain links TRBV18 with TRBJ2-3; TRBD2 agrees at 8 bases. This CDR3 is built from 15 residues. Per germline, CDR1 KGHSH and CDR2 LQKENI. V lost 3 bases, J lost 6 bases, and 8 bases stayed unmatched.

A few counts support this clone. The CDR3 sequence is CASSSHPTSGDYEQYF. CDR3 sequence (DNA): TGTGCCAGCAGCTCGCATCCGACTAGCGGGGACTACGAGCAGTACTTC. This chain links TRBV5-5 with TRBJ2-7; 11 positions agree with TRBD2. The CDR3 runs to 16 residues. V was pared by 3 bases and J by 3 bases, with 8 bases of the junction left unmatched. Looked up from germline, CDR1 is SGHKS and CDR2 is YYEKEE (reference sequence). Variable domain in full (rest from reference TRBV5-5 and TRBJ2-7): DAGVTQSPTHLIKTRGQQVTLRCSPISGHKSVSWYQQVLGQGPQFIFQYYEKEERGRGNFPDRFSARQFPNYSSELNVNALLLGDSALYLCASSSHPTSGDYEQYFGPGTRLTVT.

V gene TRBV18 combines with J gene TRBJ2-7; D uncertain. Trimming left V 2 bases short and J 2 bases short, with 10 bases between. Per germline, CDR1 KGHSH and CDR2 LQKENI. The CDR3 consists of 14 residues. Here the CDR3 reads CASSPIRTPYEQYF. As DNA, the CDR3 is TGTGCCAGCTCACCAATACGGACCCCCTACGAGCAGTACTTC.

J is TRBJ2-3 and V is TRBV5-1; the D is unclear. V shed 7 bases and J shed 0 bases, with 15 bases lying between them. CDR1 and CDR2 from the germline V gene are SGHRS and YFSETQ. The CDR3 length is 15 residues. The CDR3 is CASGKGETSTDTQYF. CDR3 nucleotide sequence: TGCGCCAGCGGCAAAGGAGAAACCAGCACAGATACGCAGTATTTT.

In its sample, this clone was seen a few times. The chain joins TRBV7-9 to TRBJ2-7; D gene unclear. Germline V gene sequence: CDR1 SEHNR, CDR2 FQNEAQ (reference sequence). V shed 2 bases and J shed 1 base, with 0 bases lying between them. The CDR3 has 11 residues. This chain's CDR3 is CASSLSYEQYF. The CDR3 coding sequence is TGTGCCAGCAGCTTATCCTACGAGCAGTACTTC. Based on the CDR3 plus reference TRBV7-9 and TRBJ2-7, the full variable domain is DTGVSQNPRHKITKRGQNVTFRCDPISEHNRLYWYRQTLGQGPEFLTYFQNEAQLEKSRLLSDRFSAERPKGSFSTLEIQRTEQGDSAMYLCASSLSYEQYFGPGTRLTVT.